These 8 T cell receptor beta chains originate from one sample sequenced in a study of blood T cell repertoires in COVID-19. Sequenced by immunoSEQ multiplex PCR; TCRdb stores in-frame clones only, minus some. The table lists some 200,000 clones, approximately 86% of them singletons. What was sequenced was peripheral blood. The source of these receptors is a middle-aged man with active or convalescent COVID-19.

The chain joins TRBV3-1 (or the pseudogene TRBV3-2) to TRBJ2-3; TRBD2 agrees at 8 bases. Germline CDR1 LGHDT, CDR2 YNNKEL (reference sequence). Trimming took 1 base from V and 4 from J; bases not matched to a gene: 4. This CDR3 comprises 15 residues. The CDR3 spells CASSQVLAAPDTQYF. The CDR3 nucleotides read TGTGCCAGCAGCCAAGTACTAGCGGCCCCAGATACGCAGTATTTT.

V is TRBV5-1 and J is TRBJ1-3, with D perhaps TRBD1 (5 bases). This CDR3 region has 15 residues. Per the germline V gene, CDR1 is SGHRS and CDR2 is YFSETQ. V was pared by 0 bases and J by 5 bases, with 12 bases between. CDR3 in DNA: TGCGCCAGCAGCTTGGAGGAGGGGAAGAGAAACACCATATATTTT. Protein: CASSLEEGKRNTIYF.

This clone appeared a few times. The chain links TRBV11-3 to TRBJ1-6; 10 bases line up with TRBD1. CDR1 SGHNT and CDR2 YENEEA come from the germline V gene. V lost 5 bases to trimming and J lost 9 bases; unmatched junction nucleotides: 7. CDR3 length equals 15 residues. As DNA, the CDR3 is TGTGCCAGCAGCCCCATGGGACAGGGGAGTTCACCCCTCCACTTT. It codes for CASSPMGQGSSPLHF.

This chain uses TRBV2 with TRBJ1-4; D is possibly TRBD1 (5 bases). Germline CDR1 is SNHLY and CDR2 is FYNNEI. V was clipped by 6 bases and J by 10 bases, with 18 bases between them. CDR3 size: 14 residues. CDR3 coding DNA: TGTGCCAGCAGAACCGGGACTGGGGAGGGAAAACTGTTTTTT. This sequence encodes CASRTGTGEGKLFF.

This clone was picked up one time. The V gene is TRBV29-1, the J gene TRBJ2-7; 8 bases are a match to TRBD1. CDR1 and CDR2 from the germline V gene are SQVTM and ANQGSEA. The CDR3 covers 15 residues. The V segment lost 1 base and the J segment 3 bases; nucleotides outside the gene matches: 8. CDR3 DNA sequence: TGCAGCGTTGAAGGGGGACAGGTCTTGGGCTACGAGCAGTACTTC. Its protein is CSVEGGQVLGYEQYF.

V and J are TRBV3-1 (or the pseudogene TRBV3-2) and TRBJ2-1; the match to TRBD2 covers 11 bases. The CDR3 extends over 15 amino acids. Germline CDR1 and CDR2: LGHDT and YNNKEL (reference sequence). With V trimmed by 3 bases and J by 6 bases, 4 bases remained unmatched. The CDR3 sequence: CASSHYSGGANEQFF. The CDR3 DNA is TGTGCCAGCAGCCACTATAGCGGGGGGGCCAATGAGCAGTTCTTC.

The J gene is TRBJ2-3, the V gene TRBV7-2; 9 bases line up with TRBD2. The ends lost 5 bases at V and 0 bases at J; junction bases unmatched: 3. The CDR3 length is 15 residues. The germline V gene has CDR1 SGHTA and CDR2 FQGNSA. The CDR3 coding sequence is TGTGCCAGCAGCGAGGGACTAGCAAGCACAGATACGCAGTATTTT. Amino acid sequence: CASSEGLASTDTQYF.

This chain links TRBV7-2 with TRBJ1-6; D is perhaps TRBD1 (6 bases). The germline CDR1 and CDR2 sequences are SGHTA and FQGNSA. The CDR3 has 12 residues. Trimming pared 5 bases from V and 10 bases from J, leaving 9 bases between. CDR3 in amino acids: CASSGTGSPLHF. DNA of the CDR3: TGTGCCAGCAGCGGAACAGGGTCACCCCTCCACTTT.